Only one count was recorded for the clone carrying this T cell receptor beta chain. The data originate from a study of cytomegalovirus exposure and HLA in healthy donors. The method was immunoSEQ multiplex PCR; TCRdb's version includes in-frame clones alone and lacks a portion of them. The table shows over 100,000 clones, with 89% occurring only once. The CDR3 consists of 15 residues. CDR1 SGHTA and CDR2 FQGNSA come from the germline V gene. V lost 5 bases to trimming and J lost 3 bases; unmatched junction nucleotides: 8. The sample was PBMCs. This clonotype originated in a woman aged 18-30 years in good health and CMV-seronegative. The genes are TRBV7-2 and TRBJ2-5, with 8 nucleotides matching TRBD1. The CDR3 reads CASSGQGWRKETQYF. In DNA form, the CDR3 reads TGTGCCAGCAGCGGACAGGGTTGGAGGAAAGAGACCCAGTACTTC.